These 20 T cell receptor beta chains originate from one sample sequenced in a study of T cell repertoires in cytomegalovirus infection. Their antigen targets remain unknown. In TCRdb, the reads were re-called with MiXCR into one record per CDR3 protein. The repertoire holds 830,000 or so distinct CDR3 sequences, with around a third as singletons. The sample here was cultured CD8+ T cells from PBMCs, taken from culture after CMV antigen stimulation. These receptors came from a human donor in good health (CMV status not recorded). Some clones in this sample may be carry-over from other donors' samples.

The chain joins TRBV9 to TRBJ2-1, with D perhaps TRBD2 (6 bases). CDR1 and CDR2 from the germline V gene are SGDLS and YYNGEE. The length of the CDR3 is 17 residues. Trimming removed 2 bases at V and 0 bases at J, with 15 bases between. The CDR3 DNA is TGTGCCAGCAGCGTTCTAGGAGGGCCGAGCTCCTACAATGAGCAGTTCTTC. Translation: CASSVLGGPSSYNEQFF. Together with reference TRBV9 and TRBJ2-1, the CDR3 gives the full variable domain: DSGVTQTPKHLITATGQRVTLRCSPRSGDLSVYWYQQSLDQGLQFLIQYYNGEERAKGNILERFSAQQFPDLHSELNLSSLELGDSALYFCASSVLGGPSSYNEQFFGPGTRLTVL.

CDR3 DNA: TGTGCCAGCAGTGAAGATCTTTTCCCAGATACGCAGTATTTT. This encodes CASSEDLFPDTQYF. V is TRBV6-5 and J is TRBJ2-3, with D unclear. CDR1 and CDR2 from the germline V gene are MNHEY and SVGAGI. V gave up 5 bases and J gave up 4 bases, with 13 bases separating them. There are 14 residues in the CDR3.

This clonotype was detected a few times. The chain couples TRBV7-9 to TRBJ2-1, with TRBD2 as a possible D gene (6 bases). The CDR3 has 15 residues. Trimming left V 4 bases short and J 8 bases short, with 18 bases between. The V gene's germline CDR1 is SEHNR and CDR2 FQNEAQ (reference sequence). The CDR3 spells CASSSTAGLPHEQFF. In nucleotides, the CDR3 is TGTGCCAGCAGCTCGACGGCGGGGTTACCACATGAGCAGTTCTTC.

The V and J genes are TRBV2 and TRBJ2-1; 10 bases are a match to TRBD1. V dropped 4 bases and J dropped 0; count of bases not matched to a gene: 9. Germline V CDR1 and CDR2: SNHLY, FYNNEI. The CDR3 sequence is 18 residues long. The CDR3 region is CASSGDRGTPSSYNEQFF. In DNA form, the CDR3 reads TGTGCCAGCAGTGGGGACAGGGGAACTCCTAGCTCCTACAATGAGCAGTTCTTC.

The chain combines TRBV7-6 with TRBJ2-1; the match to TRBD1 covers 11 bases. CDR3 size: 16 residues. V gave up 8 bases and J gave up 6 bases; unmatched junction bases: 12. The germline CDR1 and CDR2 sequences are SGHVS and FNYEAQ. The CDR3 DNA reads TGTGCCAGCGGTTCCGGTTGGGACAGGGGGAGCAATGAGCAGTTCTTC. Translation: CASGSGWDRGSNEQFF.

The chain combines TRBV7-8 with TRBJ1-1, with 10 bases identical to TRBD1. This CDR3 comprises 14 residues. CDR1 and CDR2 (germline): SGHVS, FQNEAQ. Trimming at V came to 9 bases and at J to 5 bases, leaving 9 bases not matched to a gene. The CDR3 reads CASRPGQGLTEAFF. The CDR3 DNA follows: TGTGCCAGTCGCCCGGGACAGGGGCTAACTGAAGCTTTCTTT.

For the CDR3, the DNA is TGTGCCACCAGCAGAGAAGGGGGGACTTCTAGCGGGGGTAATGAGCAGTTCTTC. It specifies CATSREGGTSSGGNEQFF. This chain joins TRBV15 and TRBJ2-1; 10 bases map to TRBD2. Germline V CDR1 and CDR2: LNHNV, YYDKDF (reference sequence). The CDR3 sequence is 18 residues long. V lost 0 bases and J lost 7; bases outside the gene matches: 12.

This clonotype appeared many times. The J gene is TRBJ2-7, the V gene TRBV6-1, with D tentatively TRBD1 (6 bases). This CDR3 comprises 17 residues. CDR1 and CDR2 (germline): MNHNS, SASEGT. The V and J ends lost 2 bases and 1 base respectively, with 18 bases between them. CDR3 sequence reads: CASSEMGVGARSYEQYV. CDR3 in DNA: TGTGCCAGCAGTGAAATGGGTGTGGGGGCGCGGTCCTACGAGCAGTACGTC.

The chain has TRBV15 and TRBJ1-3; weak D call: TRBD1 (5 bases). Germline V gene data show CDR1 as LNHNV and CDR2 as YYDKDF (reference sequence). This CDR3 has 15 amino acids. V was cut by 0 bases and J by 7 bases, with 13 bases left in between. In DNA form, the CDR3 reads TGTGCCACCAGCAGAGATCGGGGCAGCTTGAACACCATATATTTT. Translating gives CATSRDRGSLNTIYF.

The chain is built from TRBV5-4 and TRBJ1-2, with D possibly being TRBD1 (6 bases). The CDR3 covers 17 residues. V lost 0 bases to trimming and J lost 8 bases, with 23 bases between them. The germline V gene encodes CDR1 SGHNT and CDR2 YYREEE (reference sequence). CDR3: CASSLDRDSFPVGGYTF. In DNA form, the CDR3 reads TGTGCCAGCAGCTTGGACAGGGACTCATTCCCTGTTGGGGGCTACACCTTC.

The V and J genes are TRBV29-1 and TRBJ2-6; D is possibly TRBD2 (5 bases). This CDR3 comprises 14 residues. Trimming cost V 4 bases and J 4 bases, with 11 bases left between them. CDR1 is SQVTM, CDR2 ANQGSEA, per germline. The CDR3 reads CSVAGVEGANVLTF. The CDR3 coding sequence is TGCAGCGTTGCCGGGGTGGAAGGGGCCAACGTCCTGACTTTC.

This clonotype has just a few counts. The chain is built from TRBV14 and TRBJ2-6, with D maybe TRBD1 (5 bases). Germline V gene data show CDR1 as SGHDN and CDR2 as FVKESK. The CDR3 spans 17 residues. Trimming cost V 2 bases and J 0 bases, with 11 bases left between them. The CDR3 nucleotides are TGTGCCAGCAGCCAAATTTTCAGGGACTCTGGGGCCAACGTCCTGACTTTC. The encoded protein is CASSQIFRDSGANVLTF.

The chain joins TRBV19 to TRBJ1-1; D might be TRBD1 (5 bases). The CDR3 runs 13 residues. Between the trimmed V and J ends, which lost 5 bases and 4 bases, there was a span of 11 bases. Germline V gives CDR1 LNHDA, CDR2 SQIVND (reference sequence). The CDR3 reads CASSGWTSTEAFF. CDR3 nucleotides: TGTGCCAGTAGTGGTTGGACAAGCACTGAAGCTTTCTTT.

The V gene is TRBV4-2, the J gene TRBJ1-5; TRBD1 matches at 8 bases. The CDR3 contains 15 residues. Unmatched junction bases numbered 8, after V lost 4 bases and J lost 6 bases. The germline gives CDR1 LGHNA, CDR2 YNFKEQ. The CDR3 DNA reads as TGTGCCAGCAGCCCTTCACAGGGGGTGACTCAGCCCCAGCATTTT. This translates into CASSPSQGVTQPQHF.

V usage is TRBV5-4 and J usage is TRBJ2-5; 8 bases align to TRBD1. CDR3 size: 19 residues. Germline V gives CDR1 SGHNT, CDR2 YYREEE (reference sequence). V lost 0 bases, J lost 1 base, and 14 bases stayed unmatched. CDR3 in amino acids: CASSLGGVLLGQAQETQYF. The CDR3 nucleotides read TGTGCCAGCAGCTTGGGTGGGGTATTATTGGGACAGGCCCAAGAGACCCAGTACTTC.

This clonotype has at least ten counts. The chain combines TRBV12-3 or TRBV12-4 with TRBJ2-1; 8 bases agree with TRBD2. The V segment lost 3 bases and the J segment 4 bases; nucleotides outside the gene matches: 2. The CDR3 sequence is 14 residues long. CDR3 region: CASSFKRGYNEQFF. CDR3 DNA: TGTGCCAGCAGTTTCAAGCGGGGGTACAATGAGCAGTTCTTC.

Remarks on this clonotype: A much more abundant neighbour one base away suggests this may be a read error. The V gene is TRBV7-3, the J gene TRBJ2-1; no firm D call. From germline, CDR1 is SGHTA and CDR2 FQGTGA. This CDR3 has 13 amino acids. The CDR3 here is CTSSLKLYNEQFF. The CDR3 DNA is TGTACCAGCAGCTTAAAACTCTACAATGAGCAGTTCTTC.

This chain links TRBV12-3 or TRBV12-4 with TRBJ1-4; D is perhaps TRBD1 (5 bases). The CDR3 is made up of 16 amino acids. Trimming took off 3 bases at V and 8 bases at J, with 19 bases between the two ends. The CDR3 sequence is CASSLEDGFGAEKLFF. CDR3 DNA sequence: TGTGCCAGCAGTTTGGAAGACGGCTTCGGGGCAGAAAAACTGTTTTTT.

V and J are TRBV20-1 and TRBJ1-1; the match to TRBD1 covers 9 bases. The CDR3 extends over 14 amino acids. V lost 0 bases and J lost 5; bases outside the gene matches: 4. Germline CDR1 reads DFQATT; CDR2 reads SNEGSKA (reference sequence). This CDR3 is CSARDSDRGTEAFF. The DNA of the CDR3 is TGCAGTGCTAGAGACTCGGACAGGGGAACTGAAGCTTTCTTT.

This clonotype was recorded a few times. The junction shows a germline mismatch at one end, possibly a read error. The chain employs TRBV20-1 and TRBJ2-5, with 9 nucleotides matching TRBD1. This CDR3 has 14 residues. From germline, CDR1 is DFQATT and CDR2 SNEGSKA (reference sequence). The CDR3 DNA follows: TGCAGTGCGAGAGTGGGACAGGGACTAGAGACCCAGTACTTC. Translating gives CSARVGQGLETQYF.